Listed below are T cell receptor beta chains from one sample, sequenced in a study of blood T cell repertoires in COVID-19. The data were produced by immunoSEQ multiplex PCR, yet TCRdb's version contains in-frame clones alone and is incomplete. The table includes 160,000 or so clones, more than 85% detected once. The sequencing input was peripheral blood. The receptors stem from a woman aged 55-70 years with COVID-19, enrolled during active disease. CDR3s include the opening cysteine and the closing phenylalanine or tryptophan. The D gene is left open where the match is weak.

TRBV7-9 14 TRBD1 CASSLMQGDTEAFF
TRBV12-3/TRBV12-4 13 NA CASSLAPGEGYTF
TRBV19 14 NA CATSVGRGNTEAFF
TRBV7-9 13 TRBD1 CASQGAMDEKLFF
TRBV10-3 16 TRBD2 CAISVVAGGPQETQYF
TRBV5-6 15 NA CASSLVRAAPYGYTF
TRBV2 14 NA CASTPGHDSYEQYF
TRBV11-3 18 TRBD1 CASSLGFPTGTKTYEQYF
TRBV2 14 TRBD1 CASSERTGDNEAFF
TRBV27 14 TRBD1 CASSLSSGQYEQFF
TRBV5-4 15 TRBD1 CASSLAGTGALESFF
TRBV5-1 15 TRBD1 CASNPTAGGQYGYTF
TRBV5-8 14 NA CASATREFTDTQYF
TRBV9 15 NA CASGPYRRSYNEQFF
TRBV9 11 NA CASSAGHEQYF
TRBV4-1 17 TRBD2 CASSQVRTSGTYNEQFF
TRBV10-3 15 TRBD2 CAISSGLAGSYEQYF
TRBV12-3/TRBV12-4 11 NA CASSLNGGLFF
TRBV9 15 TRBD1 CASSAGQGVNTEAFF
TRBV4-1 15 TRBD1 CASSQSGTGKEKLFF
TRBV7-9 15 NA CASSLPGRKEDGYTF
TRBV2 14 NA CASSPNRVTGELFF
TRBV5-1 16 NA CASSWERDSAGGEQYF
TRBV14 14 NA CASSQEMLRGEQFF
TRBV4-1 16 TRBD1 CASSPLPGQSNYGYTF
TRBV18 15 TRBD1 CASSPGQGSFNEQFF
TRBV2 18 TRBD1 CASTDVGQGVSINYGYTF
TRBV28 13 NA CASLPGVGDTQYF
TRBV10-3 12 TRBD1 CALQGSNTEAFF
TRBV10-1 16 TRBD2 CASTEEAGANTGELFF
TRBV2 14 NA CASSEARQRGGYTF
TRBV3-1/TRBV3-2 14 NA CASSGGNRNQPQHF
TRBV7-9 16 NA CASDSGVAGTNYGYTF
TRBV7-2 13 NA CASSPRGRTEAFF
TRBV19 15 NA CASTARTASNQPQHF
TRBV5-1 16 NA CASSLAGGLSGNTIYF
TRBV10-3 13 TRBD2 CAIAGLNTGELFF
TRBV25-1 16 NA CASSEFGSSGANVLTF
TRBV5-6 14 TRBD1 CASSLPTGMDGYTF
TRBV7-2 14 TRBD1 CASSFDRGREKLFF
TRBV7-9 15 NA CASSLKQDPSYEQYF
TRBV6-2/TRBV6-3 16 NA CASSYSGPANNQPQHF
TRBV4-1 17 TRBD1 CASSQGQTGERFNGYTF
TRBV11-2 12 NA CASSSLNFQQFF
TRBV24-1 17 TRBD1 CATSDSPGTGSNQPQHF
TRBV2 14 NA CASYLILLVAEAFF
TRBV30 17 TRBD2 CAWSRRWGGGASETQYF
TRBV7-2 17 TRBD2 CASSSVAGIDSQETQYF
TRBV2 15 NA CASSARQVLGSPLHF
TRBV12-3/TRBV12-4 13 TRBD1 CASSSGTGIGYTF
TRBV3-1/TRBV3-2 15 TRBD2 CASSQSLGGNNEQFF
TRBV7-2 13 NA CASSPRGGGEQYF
TRBV25-1 14 NA CASSDQAGNEKLFF